A selection of T cell receptor beta chains follows, all from one sample in a study of graft-versus-host responses after intestinal transplantation. For these receptors, no antigen is known. Method: immunoSEQ multiplex PCR; TCRdb's copy keeps in-frame clones and lacks some. The sample consists of over 100,000 clones, around 94% of them appearing once. The sample in question was unstimulated CD4+ T cells sorted from spleen or lymph node cells, obtained before transplant. The source of these receptors is a human donor who was the organ donor for an intestinal transplant. Both conserved end residues are part of each CDR3. A D gene is named only where the DNA matches it firmly. Where a row states a size, it is once, few, many or the class of an expanded clone; other rows omit it.

J gene: TRBJ2-2; V gene: TRBV18; clone size: .; D gene: .; CDR3 length: 16; CDR3 DNA: TGTGCCAGCTCACCATCTTCCTGGCAGGGCCCCGGGGAGCTGTTTTTT; CDR3 protein: CASSPSSWQGPGELFF
J gene: TRBJ2-1; V gene: TRBV6-5; clone size: .; D gene: .; CDR3 length: 14; CDR3 DNA: TGTGCCAGCAGTTATTCCACAGGGGAGGATGAGCAGTTCTTC; CDR3 protein: CASSYSTGEDEQFF
J gene: TRBJ1-4; V gene: TRBV19; clone size: .; D gene: .; CDR3 length: 13; CDR3 DNA: TGTGCCAGTAGTACCGGGTCTAATGAAAAACTGTTTTTT; CDR3 protein: CASSTGSNEKLFF
J gene: TRBJ2-1; V gene: TRBV18; clone size: once; D gene: TRBD2; CDR3 length: 15; CDR3 DNA: TGTGCCAGCTCACTAGCGGGAGGCTCCTACAATGAGCAGTTCTTC; CDR3 protein: CASSLAGGSYNEQFF
J gene: TRBJ2-3; V gene: TRBV7-9; clone size: .; D gene: .; CDR3 length: 13; CDR3 DNA: TGTGCCAGCAGCTTTGGGGGCCCAGATACGCAGTATTTT; CDR3 protein: CASSFGGPDTQYF
J gene: TRBJ2-1; V gene: TRBV27; clone size: .; D gene: TRBD1; CDR3 length: 14; CDR3 DNA: TGTGCCAGCAGTTTGAACAGGGGCTACAATGAGCAGTTCTTC; CDR3 protein: CASSLNRGYNEQFF
J gene: TRBJ2-2; V gene: TRBV19; clone size: .; D gene: .; CDR3 length: 12; CDR3 DNA: TGTGCCAGTAGTATTTGGACCGGGGAGCTGTTTTTT; CDR3 protein: CASSIWTGELFF
J gene: TRBJ2-5; V gene: TRBV7-3; clone size: .; D gene: .; CDR3 length: 13; CDR3 DNA: TGTGCCAGCAGCTTAAACAGGGAGGAGACCCAGTACTTC; CDR3 protein: CASSLNREETQYF
J gene: TRBJ2-3; V gene: TRBV5-1; clone size: once; D gene: .; CDR3 length: 15; CDR3 DNA: TGCGCCAGCTCCATACAGTCGTGGGCCACAGATACGCAGTATTTT; CDR3 protein: CASSIQSWATDTQYF
J gene: TRBJ1-4; V gene: TRBV7-9; clone size: .; D gene: TRBD1; CDR3 length: 18; CDR3 DNA: TGTGCCAGCAGCCCGGGACAGGGGGCCGGGACGACTAATGAAAAACTGTTTTTT; CDR3 protein: CASSPGQGAGTTNEKLFF
J gene: TRBJ2-3; V gene: TRBV9; clone size: .; D gene: TRBD2; CDR3 length: 16; CDR3 DNA: TGTGCCAGCAGCGGACCACTAGCGGCGACCACAGATACGCAGTATTTT; CDR3 protein: CASSGPLAATTDTQYF
J gene: TRBJ2-7; V gene: TRBV6-6; clone size: .; D gene: .; CDR3 length: 13; CDR3 DNA: TGTGCCAGCAGTTACCCCGGGACGGGTGAGCAGTACTTC; CDR3 protein: CASSYPGTGEQYF
J gene: TRBJ2-5; V gene: TRBV18; clone size: .; D gene: TRBD1; CDR3 length: 16; CDR3 DNA: TGTGCCAGCTCACCATCCGGGACAGGGATTTCGGAGACCCAGTACTTC; CDR3 protein: CASSPSGTGISETQYF
J gene: TRBJ1-3; V gene: TRBV19; clone size: .; D gene: TRBD1; CDR3 length: 18; CDR3 DNA: TGTGCCAGTAACTCTCCCGGGACAGTTACGCACTCTGGAAACACCATATATTTT; CDR3 protein: CASNSPGTVTHSGNTIYF
J gene: TRBJ2-3; V gene: TRBV5-4; clone size: .; D gene: TRBD2; CDR3 length: 19; CDR3 DNA: TGTGCCAGCAGCAACCGACTAGCGGGAGGCGCCGGGCCAGGTGATACGCAGTATTTT; CDR3 protein: CASSNRLAGGAGPGDTQYF
J gene: TRBJ2-2; V gene: TRBV6-1; clone size: .; D gene: .; CDR3 length: 13; CDR3 DNA: TGTGCCAGCAATAGCGGATGGACCGGGGAGCTGTTTTTT; CDR3 protein: CASNSGWTGELFF
J gene: TRBJ2-5; V gene: TRBV19; clone size: .; D gene: .; CDR3 length: 15; CDR3 DNA: TGTGCCAGTAGTATTCGGAACCCTCAGGGAGAGACCCAGTACTTC; CDR3 protein: CASSIRNPQGETQYF
J gene: TRBJ2-2; V gene: TRBV6-5; clone size: .; D gene: .; CDR3 length: 12; CDR3 DNA: TGTGCCAGCAGGGAAAACACCGGGGAGCTGTTTTTT; CDR3 protein: CASRENTGELFF
J gene: TRBJ2-3; V gene: TRBV6-1; clone size: .; D gene: .; CDR3 length: 14; CDR3 DNA: TGTGCCAGCAGTGAAGCGCATCGGAGGGATACGCAGTATTTT; CDR3 protein: CASSEAHRRDTQYF
J gene: TRBJ2-7; V gene: TRBV4-1; clone size: .; D gene: .; CDR3 length: 16; CDR3 DNA: TGCGCCAGCAGCCAGCAATACAGGGAAGGGTCCTACGAGCAGTACTTC; CDR3 protein: CASSQQYREGSYEQYF
J gene: TRBJ1-2; V gene: TRBV14; clone size: .; D gene: .; CDR3 length: 15; CDR3 DNA: TGTGCCAGCAGCCCGACCCGTGCAGGATTCTATGGCTACACCTTC; CDR3 protein: CASSPTRAGFYGYTF
J gene: TRBJ2-1; V gene: TRBV7-8; clone size: .; D gene: .; CDR3 length: 17; CDR3 DNA: TGTGCCAGCAGCCCAAGGAGGAGAGGGGGGTCCTACAATGAGCAGTTCTTC; CDR3 protein: CASSPRRRGGSYNEQFF
J gene: TRBJ2-5; V gene: TRBV5-1; clone size: .; D gene: .; CDR3 length: 13; CDR3 DNA: TGCGCCAGCAGCGGCAGGGAGCAAGAGACCCAGTACTTC; CDR3 protein: CASSGREQETQYF